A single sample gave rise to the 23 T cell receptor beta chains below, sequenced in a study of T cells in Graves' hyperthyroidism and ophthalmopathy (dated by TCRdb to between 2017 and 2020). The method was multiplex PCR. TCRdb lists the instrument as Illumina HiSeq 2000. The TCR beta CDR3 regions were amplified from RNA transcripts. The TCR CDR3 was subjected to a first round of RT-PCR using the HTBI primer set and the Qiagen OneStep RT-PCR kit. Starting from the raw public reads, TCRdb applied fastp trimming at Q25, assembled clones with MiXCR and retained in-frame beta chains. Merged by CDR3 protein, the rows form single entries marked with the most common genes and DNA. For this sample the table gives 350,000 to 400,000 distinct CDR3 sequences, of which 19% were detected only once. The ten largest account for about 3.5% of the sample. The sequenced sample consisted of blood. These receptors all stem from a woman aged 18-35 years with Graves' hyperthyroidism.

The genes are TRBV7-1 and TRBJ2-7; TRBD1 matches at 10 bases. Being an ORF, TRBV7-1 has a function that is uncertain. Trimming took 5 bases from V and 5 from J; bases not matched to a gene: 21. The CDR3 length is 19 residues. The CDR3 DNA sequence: TGTGCCAGCAGCCACCGGAAAATAACGACAGGGGGCTTCTTGCACGAGCAGTACTTC. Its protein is CASSHRKITTGGFLHEQYF.

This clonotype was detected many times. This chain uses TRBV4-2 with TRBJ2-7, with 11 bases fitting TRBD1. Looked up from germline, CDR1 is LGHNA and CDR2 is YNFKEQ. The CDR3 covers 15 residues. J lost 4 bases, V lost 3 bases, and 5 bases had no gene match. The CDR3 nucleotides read TGTGCCAGCAGCCAGGACCGGGACAGGGGGTACGAGCAGTACTTC. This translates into CASSQDRDRGYEQYF.

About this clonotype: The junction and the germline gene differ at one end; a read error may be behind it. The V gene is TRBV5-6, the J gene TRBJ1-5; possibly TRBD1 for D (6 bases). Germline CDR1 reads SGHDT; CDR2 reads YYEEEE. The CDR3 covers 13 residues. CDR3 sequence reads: CASSWGHDQPQRF. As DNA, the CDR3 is TGTGCCAGCAGCTGGGGGCACGATCAGCCCCAGCGTTTT.

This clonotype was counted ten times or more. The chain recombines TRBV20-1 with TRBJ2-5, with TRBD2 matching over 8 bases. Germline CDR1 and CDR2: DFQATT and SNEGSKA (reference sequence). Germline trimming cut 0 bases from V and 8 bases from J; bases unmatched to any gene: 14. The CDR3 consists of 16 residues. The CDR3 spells CSARDQELAVLRTQYF. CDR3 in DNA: TGCAGTGCTAGAGATCAGGAACTAGCGGTGCTCCGAACCCAGTACTTC.

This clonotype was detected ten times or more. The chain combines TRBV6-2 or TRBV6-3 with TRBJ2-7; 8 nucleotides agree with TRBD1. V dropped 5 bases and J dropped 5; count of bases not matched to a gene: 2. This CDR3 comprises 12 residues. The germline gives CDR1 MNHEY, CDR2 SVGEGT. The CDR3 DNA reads TGTGCCAGCAGTAAGGACAGGGACGAGCAGTACTTC. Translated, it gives CASSKDRDEQYF.

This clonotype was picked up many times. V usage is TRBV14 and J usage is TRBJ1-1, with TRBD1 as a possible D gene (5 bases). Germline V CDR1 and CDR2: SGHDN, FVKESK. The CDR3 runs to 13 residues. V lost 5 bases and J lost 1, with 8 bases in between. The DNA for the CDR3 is TGTGCCAGCAGCGGGGGGTGGAACACTGAAGCTTTCTTT. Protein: CASSGGWNTEAFF.

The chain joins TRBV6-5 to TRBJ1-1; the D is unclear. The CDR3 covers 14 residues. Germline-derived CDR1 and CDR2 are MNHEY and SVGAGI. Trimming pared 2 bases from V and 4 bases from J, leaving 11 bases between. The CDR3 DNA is TGTGCCAGCAGTTACGTCTCCCTGGGCACTGAAGCTTTCTTT. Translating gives CASSYVSLGTEAFF.

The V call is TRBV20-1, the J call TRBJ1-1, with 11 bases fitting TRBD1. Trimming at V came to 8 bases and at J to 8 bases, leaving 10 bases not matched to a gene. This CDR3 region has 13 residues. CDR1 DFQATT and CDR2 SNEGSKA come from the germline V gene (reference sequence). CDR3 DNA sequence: TGCAGTCCGGCCCGGACAGGGGGCCCCGAAGCTTTCTTT. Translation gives CSPARTGGPEAFF.

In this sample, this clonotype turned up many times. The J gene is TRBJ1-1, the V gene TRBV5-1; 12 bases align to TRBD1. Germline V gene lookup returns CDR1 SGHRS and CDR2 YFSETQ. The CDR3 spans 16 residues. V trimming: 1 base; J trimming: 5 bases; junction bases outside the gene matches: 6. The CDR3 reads CASSLTGQGARTEAFF. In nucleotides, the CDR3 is TGCGCCAGCAGCTTGACGGGACAGGGGGCGCGGACTGAAGCTTTCTTT.

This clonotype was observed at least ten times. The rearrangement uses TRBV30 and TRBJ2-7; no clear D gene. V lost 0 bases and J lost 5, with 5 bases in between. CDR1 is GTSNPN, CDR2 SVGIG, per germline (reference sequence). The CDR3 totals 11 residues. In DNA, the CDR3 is TGTGCCTGGAGTGTATTCGACGAGCAGTACTTC. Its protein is CAWSVFDEQYF.

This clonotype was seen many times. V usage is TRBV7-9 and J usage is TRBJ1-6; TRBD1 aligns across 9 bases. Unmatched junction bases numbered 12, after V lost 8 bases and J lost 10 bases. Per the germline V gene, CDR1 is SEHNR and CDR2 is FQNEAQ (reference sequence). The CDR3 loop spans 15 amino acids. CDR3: CASEPRTGASSPLHF. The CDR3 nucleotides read TGTGCCAGCGAGCCCAGGACAGGGGCTAGCTCACCCCTCCACTTT.

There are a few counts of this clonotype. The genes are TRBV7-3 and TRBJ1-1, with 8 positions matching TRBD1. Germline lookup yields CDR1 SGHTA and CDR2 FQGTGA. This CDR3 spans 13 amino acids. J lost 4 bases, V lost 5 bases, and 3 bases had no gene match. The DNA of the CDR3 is TGTGCCAGCAGCAGGACAGGGACCACTGAAGCTTTCTTT. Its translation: CASSRTGTTEAFF.

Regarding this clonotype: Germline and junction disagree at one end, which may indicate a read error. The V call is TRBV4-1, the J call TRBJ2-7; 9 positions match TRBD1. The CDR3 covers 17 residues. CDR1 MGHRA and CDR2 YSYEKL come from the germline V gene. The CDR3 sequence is CASSRTRDRVSSYERYF. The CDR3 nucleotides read TGCGCCAGCAGCCGTACCCGGGACAGGGTCTCCTCCTACGAGCGGTACTTC.

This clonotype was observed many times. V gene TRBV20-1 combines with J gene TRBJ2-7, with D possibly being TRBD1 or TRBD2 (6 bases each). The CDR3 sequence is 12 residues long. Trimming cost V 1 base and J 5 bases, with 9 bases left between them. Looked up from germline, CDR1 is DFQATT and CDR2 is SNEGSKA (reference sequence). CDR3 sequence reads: CSARGGADEQYF. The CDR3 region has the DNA TGCAGTGCTAGAGGGGGGGCTGACGAGCAGTACTTC.

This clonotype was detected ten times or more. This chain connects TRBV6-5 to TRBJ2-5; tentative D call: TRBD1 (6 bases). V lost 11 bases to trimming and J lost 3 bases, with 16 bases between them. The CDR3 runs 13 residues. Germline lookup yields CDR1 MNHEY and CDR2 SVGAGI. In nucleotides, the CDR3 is TGTGCCCTAGGCCAGGGGCGCAAAGAGACCCAGTACTTC. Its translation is CALGQGRKETQYF.

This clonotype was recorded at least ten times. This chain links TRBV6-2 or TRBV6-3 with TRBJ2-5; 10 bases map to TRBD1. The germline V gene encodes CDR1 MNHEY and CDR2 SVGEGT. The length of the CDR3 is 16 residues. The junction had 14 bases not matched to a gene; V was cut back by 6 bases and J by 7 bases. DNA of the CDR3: TGTGCCAGCAGCCCCAGGGCCGGGACAGGGGAAGGGACCCAGTACTTC. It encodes CASSPRAGTGEGTQYF.

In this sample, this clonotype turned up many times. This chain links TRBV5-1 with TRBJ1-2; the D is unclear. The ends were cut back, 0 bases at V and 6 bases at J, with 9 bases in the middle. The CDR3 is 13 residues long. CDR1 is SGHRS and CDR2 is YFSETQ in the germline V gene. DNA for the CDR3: TGCGCCAGCAGCTTGGACGGGGTAAATGGCTACACCTTC. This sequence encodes CASSLDGVNGYTF.

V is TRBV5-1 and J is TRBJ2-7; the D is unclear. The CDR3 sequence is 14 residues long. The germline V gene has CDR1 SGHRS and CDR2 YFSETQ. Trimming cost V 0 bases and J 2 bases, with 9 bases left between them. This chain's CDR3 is CASSLAPRAYEQYF. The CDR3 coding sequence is TGCGCCAGCAGCTTGGCTCCACGGGCCTACGAGCAGTACTTC.

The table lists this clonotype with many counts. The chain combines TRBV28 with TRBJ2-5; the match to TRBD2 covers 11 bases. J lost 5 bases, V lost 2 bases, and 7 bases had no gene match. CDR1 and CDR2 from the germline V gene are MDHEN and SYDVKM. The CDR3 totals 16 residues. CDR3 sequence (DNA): TGTGCCAGCAGTTTAATTCTAGCGGGGGGTGGTGAGACCCAGTACTTC. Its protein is CASSLILAGGGETQYF.

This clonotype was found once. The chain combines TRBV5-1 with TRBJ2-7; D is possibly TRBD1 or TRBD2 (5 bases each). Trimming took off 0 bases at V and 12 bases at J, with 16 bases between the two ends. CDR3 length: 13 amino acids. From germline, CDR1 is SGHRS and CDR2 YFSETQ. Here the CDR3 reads CASSLGDVPRRYF. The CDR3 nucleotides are TGCGCCAGCAGCTTGGGGGACGTCCCCCGGCGGTACTTC.

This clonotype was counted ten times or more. This chain's CDR3 is CASSFGPKGAGGYTF. CDR3 DNA sequence: TGTGCCAGCAGTTTTGGGCCGAAGGGGGCAGGAGGCTACACCTTC. The chain uses TRBV6-5 and TRBJ1-2; TRBD1 aligns across 7 bases. In germline, CDR1 is MNHEY, CDR2 SVGAGI. The CDR3 totals 15 residues. V gave up 4 bases and J gave up 8 bases; unmatched junction bases: 13.

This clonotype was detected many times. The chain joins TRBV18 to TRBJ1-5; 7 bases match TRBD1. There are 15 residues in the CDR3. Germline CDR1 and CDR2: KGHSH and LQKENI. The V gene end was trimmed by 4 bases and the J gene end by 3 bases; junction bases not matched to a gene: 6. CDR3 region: CASSRDRDLNQPQHF. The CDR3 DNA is TGTGCCAGCTCACGTGACAGGGACCTCAATCAGCCCCAGCATTTT.

This CDR3 reads CASRLRIEGAGEQFF. For the CDR3, the DNA is TGTGCCAGCAGGTTAAGGATCGAGGGAGCGGGTGAGCAGTTCTTC. The chain has TRBV12-3 or TRBV12-4 and TRBJ2-1, with a weak D call TRBD2 (6 bases). V lost 6 bases and J 9 bases, leaving 21 bases between the germline ends. The CDR3 has 15 amino acids.